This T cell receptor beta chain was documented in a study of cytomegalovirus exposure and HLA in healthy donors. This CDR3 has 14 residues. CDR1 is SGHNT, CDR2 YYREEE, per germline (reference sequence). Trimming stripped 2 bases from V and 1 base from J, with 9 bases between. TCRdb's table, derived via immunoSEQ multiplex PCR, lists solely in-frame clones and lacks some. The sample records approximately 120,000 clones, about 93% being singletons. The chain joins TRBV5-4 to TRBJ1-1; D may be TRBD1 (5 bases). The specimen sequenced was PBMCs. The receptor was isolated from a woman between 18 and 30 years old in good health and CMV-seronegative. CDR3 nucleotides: TGTGCCAGCAGCTTTGGCCAGGGGAACACTGAAGCTTTCTTT. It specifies CASSFGQGNTEAFF.